The sequence of this T cell receptor (beta chain) was determined in a study of T cells in narcolepsy. As for the study in general: Donors had narcolepsy type 1 or type 2, or were healthy controls. Study-wide points: Blood of same and different patients, but not healthy controls, reportedly held recurring autoreactive clonotypes. Same-patient CSF and blood CD4+ T cell clonotypes included HCRT-specific and TRIB2-specific autoreactive ones. Autoreactive clone sequences were missing from some blood memory CD4+ repertoires.

This CDR3 has 15 amino acids. The germline V gene has CDR1 MNHEY and CDR2 SMNVEV (reference sequence). Trimming stripped 6 bases from V and 0 bases from J, with 12 bases between. Assay: immunoSEQ multiplex PCR; the TCRdb copy retains only in-frame clones and omits some. The repertoire includes about 25,000 clones, 84% of them detected once, and roughly 1.3% sits in the top ten. A word on this clone: Antigen unknown.

This sequence joins TRBV27 and TRBJ1-5, with D possibly TRBD1 on 6 matching bases. Sequenced sample: CD45RA- memory CD4+ T cells from PBMCs. The receptor comes from a human donor with narcolepsy. The CDR3 coding sequence is TGTGCCAGCAGGAGGGGGTGGGATAGCAATCAGCCCCAGCATTTT. It codes for CASRRGWDSNQPQHF.